The clone carrying this T cell receptor (beta chain) was seen just once. There are 14 residues in the CDR3. Germline V gene data show CDR1 as SGHRS and CDR2 as YFSETQ. V was cut by 0 bases and J by 6 bases, with 7 bases left in between. The data were obtained in a study of blood T cell repertoires in COVID-19. Participants were aged roughly 18 to 100 years from about two dozen US areas. Each participant's cohort was designated according to participant-reported clinical history. Symptom resolution, clearance, or two negative PCRs marked donors in Cohort 3 as recovered. In the authors' workflow: Scientists estimated how many nucleated cells there were by amplifying reference gene primers. Clones were read by immunoSEQ multiplex PCR, and TCRdb kept only the in-frame ones, dropping some. V, J and clone size derive from that table, while D and trimming were established from the DNA sequence. The data hold about 270,000 clones, with 88% observed a single time.

The sample taken for sequencing was PBMCs or T cells enriched from blood (not recorded which). The clonotype was recovered from a woman under 40 who had recovered from COVID-19. This sequence joins TRBV5-1 and TRBJ1-6; D gene unclear. As DNA, the CDR3 is TGCGCCAGCAGCTTGGGAGGATCTAATTCACCCCTCCACTTT. Amino acid sequence: CASSLGGSNSPLHF. The variable domain in full, with the rest retrieved from reference TRBV5-1 and TRBJ1-6, is KAGVTQTPRYLIKTRGQQVTLSCSPISGHRSVSWYQQTPGQGLQFLFEYFSETQRNKGNFPGRFSGRQFSNSRSEMNVSTLELGDSALYLCASSLGGSNSPLHFGNGTRLTVT.